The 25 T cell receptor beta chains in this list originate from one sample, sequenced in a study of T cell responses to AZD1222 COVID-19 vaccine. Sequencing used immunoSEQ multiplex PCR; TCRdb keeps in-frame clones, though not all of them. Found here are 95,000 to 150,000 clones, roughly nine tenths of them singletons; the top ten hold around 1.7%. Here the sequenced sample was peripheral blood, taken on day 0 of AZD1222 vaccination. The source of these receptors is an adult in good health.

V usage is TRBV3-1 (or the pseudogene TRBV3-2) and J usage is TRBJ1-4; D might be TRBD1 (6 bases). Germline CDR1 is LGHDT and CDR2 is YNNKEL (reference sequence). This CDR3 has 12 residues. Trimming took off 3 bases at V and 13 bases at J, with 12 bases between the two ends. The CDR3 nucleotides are TGTGCCAGCAGCCATGGAGGGGGGGGACTGTTTTTT. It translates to CASSHGGGGLFF.

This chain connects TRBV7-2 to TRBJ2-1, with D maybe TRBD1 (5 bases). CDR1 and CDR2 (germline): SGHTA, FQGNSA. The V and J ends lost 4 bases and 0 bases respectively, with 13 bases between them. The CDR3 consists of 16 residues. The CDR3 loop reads CASSWGQGRSYNEQFF. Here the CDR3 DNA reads TGTGCCAGCAGCTGGGGCCAGGGCCGCTCCTACAATGAGCAGTTCTTC.

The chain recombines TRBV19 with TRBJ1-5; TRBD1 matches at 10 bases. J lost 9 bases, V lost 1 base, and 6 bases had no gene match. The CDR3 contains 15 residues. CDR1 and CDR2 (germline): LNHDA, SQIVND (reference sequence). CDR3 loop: CASSIGDRGTPPQHF. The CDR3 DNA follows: TGTGCCAGTAGTATAGGGGACAGGGGCACGCCGCCCCAGCATTTT.

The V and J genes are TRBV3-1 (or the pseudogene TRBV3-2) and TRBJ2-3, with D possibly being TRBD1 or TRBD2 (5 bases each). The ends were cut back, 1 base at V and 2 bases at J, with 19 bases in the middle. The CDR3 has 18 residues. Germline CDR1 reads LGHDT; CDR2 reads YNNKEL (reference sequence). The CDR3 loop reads CASSQVSLGAGSTDTQYF. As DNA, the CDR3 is TGTGCCAGCAGCCAAGTCTCTCTCGGGGCCGGCTCCACAGATACGCAGTATTTT.

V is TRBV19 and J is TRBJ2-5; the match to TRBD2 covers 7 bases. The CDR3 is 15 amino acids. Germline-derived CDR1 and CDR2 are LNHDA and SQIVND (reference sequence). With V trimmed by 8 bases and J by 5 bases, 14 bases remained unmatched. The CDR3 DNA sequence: TGTGCCAGTGGGGGGAGAGGGAGGGATAGGGAGACCCAGTACTTC. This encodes CASGGRGRDRETQYF.

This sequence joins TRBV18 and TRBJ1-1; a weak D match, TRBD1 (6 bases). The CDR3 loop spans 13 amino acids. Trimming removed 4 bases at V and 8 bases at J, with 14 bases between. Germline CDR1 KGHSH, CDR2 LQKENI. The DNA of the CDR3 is TGTGCCAGCTCACTAGGACAGCCCCCAGAAGCTTTCTTT. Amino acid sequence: CASSLGQPPEAFF.

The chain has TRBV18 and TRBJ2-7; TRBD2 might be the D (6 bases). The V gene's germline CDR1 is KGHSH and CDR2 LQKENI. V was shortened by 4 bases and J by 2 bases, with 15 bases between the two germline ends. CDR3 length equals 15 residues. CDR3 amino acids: CASSLGPGLPYEQYF. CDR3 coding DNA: TGTGCCAGCTCACTCGGTCCGGGACTTCCCTACGAGCAGTACTTC.

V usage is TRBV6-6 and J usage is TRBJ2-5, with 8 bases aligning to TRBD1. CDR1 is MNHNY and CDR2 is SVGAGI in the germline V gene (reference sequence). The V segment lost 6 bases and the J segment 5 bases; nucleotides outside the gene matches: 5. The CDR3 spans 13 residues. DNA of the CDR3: TGTGCCAGCAGAATACAGGGGGGTGAGACCCAGTACTTC. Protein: CASRIQGGETQYF.

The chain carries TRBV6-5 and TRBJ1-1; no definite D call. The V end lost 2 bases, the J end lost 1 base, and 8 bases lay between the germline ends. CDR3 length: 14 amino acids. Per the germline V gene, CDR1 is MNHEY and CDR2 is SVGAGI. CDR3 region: CASSYRRANTEAFF. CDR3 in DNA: TGTGCCAGCAGTTACCGCCGGGCGAACACTGAAGCTTTCTTT.

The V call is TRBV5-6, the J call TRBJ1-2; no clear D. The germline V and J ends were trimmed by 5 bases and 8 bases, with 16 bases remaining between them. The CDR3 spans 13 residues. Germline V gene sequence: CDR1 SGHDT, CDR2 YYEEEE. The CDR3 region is CASSWTAAGGYTF. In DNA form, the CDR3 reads TGTGCCAGCAGTTGGACGGCAGCGGGAGGCTACACCTTC. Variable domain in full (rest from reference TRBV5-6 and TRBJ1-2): DAGVTQSPTHLIKTRGQQVTLRCSPKSGHDTVSWYQQALGQGPQFIFQYYEEEERQRGNFPDRFSGHQFPNYSSELNVNALLLGDSALYLCASSWTAAGGYTFGSGTRLTVV.

CDR3 nucleotide sequence: TGTGCCAGCAGCCCAGCAGGGACAGGGAATGGCTACACCTTC. The encoded protein is CASSPAGTGNGYTF. This chain links TRBV6-5 with TRBJ1-2; 9 bases agree with TRBD1. CDR1 and CDR2 (germline): MNHEY, SVGAGI. V was clipped by 6 bases and J by 6 bases; unmatched bases: 8. The CDR3 consists of 14 residues.

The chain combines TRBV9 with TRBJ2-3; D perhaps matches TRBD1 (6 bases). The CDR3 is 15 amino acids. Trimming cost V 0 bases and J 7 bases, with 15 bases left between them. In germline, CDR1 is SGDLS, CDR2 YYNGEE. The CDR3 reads CASSVGSDRMNTQYF. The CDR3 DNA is TGTGCCAGCAGCGTAGGCTCGGACAGAATGAATACGCAGTATTTT.

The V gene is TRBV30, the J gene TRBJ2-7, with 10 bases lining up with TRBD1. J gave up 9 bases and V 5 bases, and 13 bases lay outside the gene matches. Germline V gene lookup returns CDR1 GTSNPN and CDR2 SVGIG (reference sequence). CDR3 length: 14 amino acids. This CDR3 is CAWRGGTGDQGQYF. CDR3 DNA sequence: TGTGCCTGGCGGGGCGGGACAGGGGATCAAGGGCAGTACTTC.

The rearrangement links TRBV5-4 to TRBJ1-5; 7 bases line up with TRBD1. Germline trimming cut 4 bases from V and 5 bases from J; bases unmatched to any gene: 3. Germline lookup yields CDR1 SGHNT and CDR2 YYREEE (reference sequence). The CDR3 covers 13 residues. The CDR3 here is CASSTGQDQPQHF. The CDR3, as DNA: TGTGCCAGCAGCACAGGACAGGATCAGCCCCAGCATTTT.

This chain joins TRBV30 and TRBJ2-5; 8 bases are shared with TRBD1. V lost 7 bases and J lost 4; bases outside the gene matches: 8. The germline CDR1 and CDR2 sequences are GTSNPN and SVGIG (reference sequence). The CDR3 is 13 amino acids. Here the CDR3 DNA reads TGTGCCTACGACAGGGGAGGTCGAGAGACCCAGTACTTC. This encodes CAYDRGGRETQYF. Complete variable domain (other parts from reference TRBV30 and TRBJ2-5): SQTIHQWPATLVQPVGSPLSLECTVEGTSNPNLYWYRQAAGRGLQLLFYSVGIGQISSEVPQNLSASRPQDRQFILSSKKLLLSDSGFYLCAYDRGGRETQYFGPGTRLLVL.

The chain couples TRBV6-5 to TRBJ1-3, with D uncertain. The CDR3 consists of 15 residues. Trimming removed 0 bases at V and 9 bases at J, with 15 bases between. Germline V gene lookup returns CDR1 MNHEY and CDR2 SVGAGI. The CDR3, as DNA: TGTGCCAGCAGTTACTCGATTATCGATCAACGCACCATATATTTT. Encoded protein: CASSYSIIDQRTIYF.

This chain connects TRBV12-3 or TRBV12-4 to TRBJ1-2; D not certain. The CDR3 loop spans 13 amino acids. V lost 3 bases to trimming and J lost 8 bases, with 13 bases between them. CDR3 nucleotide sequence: TGTGCCAGCAGTTTTGCCTCGGTGATGGGCTACACCTTC. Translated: CASSFASVMGYTF.

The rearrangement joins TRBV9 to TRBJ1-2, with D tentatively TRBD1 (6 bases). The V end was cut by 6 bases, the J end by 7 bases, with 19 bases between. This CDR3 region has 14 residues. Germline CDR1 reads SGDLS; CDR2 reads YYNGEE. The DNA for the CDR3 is TGTGCCAGCAACCCGGGGGCGGGGGGTGGTGGCTACACCTTC. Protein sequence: CASNPGAGGGGYTF.

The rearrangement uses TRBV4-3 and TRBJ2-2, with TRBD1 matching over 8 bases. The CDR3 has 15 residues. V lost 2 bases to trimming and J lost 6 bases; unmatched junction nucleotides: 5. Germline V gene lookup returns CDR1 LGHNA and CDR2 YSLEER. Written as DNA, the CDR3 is TGCGCCAGCAGCCAAAGGACAGGGTCTGCCGGGGAGCTGTTTTTT. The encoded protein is CASSQRTGSAGELFF.

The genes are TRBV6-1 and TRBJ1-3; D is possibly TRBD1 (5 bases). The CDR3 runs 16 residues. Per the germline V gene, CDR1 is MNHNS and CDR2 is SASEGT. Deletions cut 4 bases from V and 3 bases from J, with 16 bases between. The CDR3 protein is CASSGQWGGGGNTIYF. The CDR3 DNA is TGTGCCAGCAGTGGACAGTGGGGGGGTGGTGGAAACACCATATATTTT.

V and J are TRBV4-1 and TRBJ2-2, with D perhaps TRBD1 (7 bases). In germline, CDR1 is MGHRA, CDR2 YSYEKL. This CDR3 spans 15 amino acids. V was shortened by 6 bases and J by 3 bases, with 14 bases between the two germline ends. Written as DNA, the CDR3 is TGCGCCAGCAGTGGCAGGGGGGTCGACACCGGGGAGCTGTTTTTT. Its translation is CASSGRGVDTGELFF.

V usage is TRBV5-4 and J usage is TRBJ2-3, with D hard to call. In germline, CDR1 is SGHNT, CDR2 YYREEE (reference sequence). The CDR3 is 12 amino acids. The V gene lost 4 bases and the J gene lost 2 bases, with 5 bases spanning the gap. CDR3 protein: CASSLYTDTQYF. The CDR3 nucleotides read TGTGCCAGCAGCCTATACACAGATACGCAGTATTTT.

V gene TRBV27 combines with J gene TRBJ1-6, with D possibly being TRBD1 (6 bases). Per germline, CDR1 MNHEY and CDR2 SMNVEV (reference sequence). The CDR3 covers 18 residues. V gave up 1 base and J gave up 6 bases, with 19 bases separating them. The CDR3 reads CASSLWGGRGKGNSPLHF. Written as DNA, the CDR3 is TGTGCCAGCAGTTTATGGGGGGGAAGGGGGAAGGGTAATTCACCCCTCCACTTT.

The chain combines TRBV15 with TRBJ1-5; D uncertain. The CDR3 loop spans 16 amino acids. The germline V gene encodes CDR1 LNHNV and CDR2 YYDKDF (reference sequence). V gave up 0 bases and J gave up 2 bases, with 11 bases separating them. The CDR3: CATSRDQVGGNQPQHF. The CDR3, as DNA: TGTGCCACCAGCAGAGATCAGGTGGGTGGCAATCAGCCCCAGCATTTT. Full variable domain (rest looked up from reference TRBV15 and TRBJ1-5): DAMVIQNPRYQVTQFGKPVTLSCSQTLNHNVMYWYQQKSSQAPKLLFHYYDKDFNNEADTPDNFQSRRPNTSFCFLDIRSPGLGDTAMYLCATSRDQVGGNQPQHFGDGTRLSIL.

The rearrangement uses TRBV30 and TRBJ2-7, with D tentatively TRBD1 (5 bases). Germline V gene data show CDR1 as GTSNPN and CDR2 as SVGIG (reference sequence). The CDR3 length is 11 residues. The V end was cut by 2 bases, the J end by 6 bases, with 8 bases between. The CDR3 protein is CAWSRGSEQYF. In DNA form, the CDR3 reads TGTGCCTGGAGTAGGGGTTCCGAGCAGTACTTC.